Listed below are T cell receptor beta chains from one sample, sequenced in a study of glioma-infiltrating T cells. TCRdb redid the calling of the multiplex PCR reads with MiXCR, one entry per CDR3 protein. The sample holds around 99,000 distinct CDR3 sequences, less than 30% seen once. The sequencing input was glioma tissue, nonneoplastic brain tissue, or PBMCs (not recorded which). These receptors originate from a human donor with low-grade glioma or glioblastoma, undergoing nonglioma brain surgery, or in good health (not recorded which). CDR3s include the opening cysteine and the closing phenylalanine or tryptophan. A D gene is named only where the DNA matches it firmly. Size is omitted from some rows. Given values are once, few, many or a class for expanded clones.

clone_size,d_call,cdr3_length,j_call,v_call,cdr3_aa,cdr3_nt
NA,NA,14,TRBJ1-2,TRBV4-1,CASGQALGGYGYTF,TGCGCCAGCGGCCAAGCACTAGGGGGCTATGGCTACACCTTC
many,NA,13,TRBJ1-5,TRBV7-8,CASMWGMNQPQHF,TGTGCCAGTATGTGGGGTATGAATCAGCCCCAGCATTTT
NA,TRBD2,16,TRBJ2-7,TRBV11-2,CASSSGLAGGSYEQYF,TGTGCCAGCAGCTCAGGACTAGCGGGAGGTAGTTACGAGCAGTACTTC
many,NA,12,TRBJ2-5,TRBV3-1,CASESRWETQYF,TGTGCCAGCGAATCTCGATGGGAGACCCAGTACTTC
NA,NA,15,TRBJ2-1,TRBV4-2,CASSPGAGPYNEQFF,TGTGCCAGCAGCCCTGGGGCGGGTCCCTACAATGAGCAGTTCTTC
many,NA,12,TRBJ2-5,TRBV7-9,CASNPLPETQYF,TGTGCCAGCAACCCTCTCCCAGAGACCCAGTACTTC
many,NA,12,TRBJ2-5,TRBV29-1,CSVVRLMGAQYF,TGCAGCGTTGTTCGTTTGATGGGGGCCCAGTACTTC
NA,NA,13,TRBJ2-1,TRBV30,CAWREAYPNEQFF,TGTGCCTGGAGGGAAGCGTACCCCAATGAGCAGTTCTTC
NA,TRBD2,14,TRBJ2-2,TRBV29-1,CSARAGGLTGELFF,TGCAGCGCCAGGGCGGGAGGGTTGACCGGGGAGCTGTTTTTT
many,NA,12,TRBJ2-7,TRBV7-2,CASSLFLYEQYF,TGTGCCAGCAGCCTATTTCTCTACGAGCAGTACTTC